The 3 T cell receptor beta chains presented below share a single source sample, sequenced in a study of shared clonotypes between healthy human individuals. Repertoires were generated with immunoSEQ multiplex PCR, while TCRdb's copy carries only in-frame clones and drops some. The profile shows hundreds of thousands of clones, 96% of them singletons. Sequencing was performed on memory CD8+ T cells sorted from blood. Subset noted: CD45RO+ cells pooled with CCR7-negative TemRA cells. The receptors derive from a man aged 25 to 45 in good health.

The chain employs TRBV30 and TRBJ2-4; D remains ambiguous. This CDR3 has 14 amino acids. The V end lost 0 bases, the J end lost 6 bases, and 12 bases lay between the germline ends. CDR1 GTSNPN and CDR2 SVGIG come from the germline V gene (reference sequence). This chain's CDR3 is CAWSVGPYPNIQYF. The DNA of the CDR3 is TGTGCCTGGAGTGTAGGCCCATACCCAAACATTCAGTACTTC.

This chain joins TRBV11-2 and TRBJ2-1; 13 positions match TRBD2. CDR1 and CDR2 (germline): SGHAT, FQNNGV. The CDR3 loop spans 19 amino acids. The V segment lost 1 base and the J segment 5 bases; nucleotides outside the gene matches: 11. The DNA of the CDR3 is TGTGCCAGCAGCTTAGGGACTAGCGGGAGAGATCGTCCGGACAATGAGCAGTTCTTC. Protein: CASSLGTSGRDRPDNEQFF.

This chain connects TRBV6-1 to TRBJ2-5; either TRBD1 or TRBD2 may fit D (5 bases each). CDR1 and CDR2 from the germline V gene are MNHNS and SASEGT. The CDR3 is 14 residues long. Trimming shortened V by 6 bases and J by 4 bases, and 15 bases separated the two germline ends. CDR3 in DNA: TGTGCCAGCAGCCTAGCAGGGTCGAGAGAGACCCAGTACTTC. Residues: CASSLAGSRETQYF.